These T cell receptor beta chains were read from a single sample in a study of shared clonotypes between healthy human individuals. The assay was immunoSEQ multiplex PCR, and TCRdb's table has in-frame clones only and misses some. The data show around 980,000 clones, with approximately 80% seen just once and 0.5% to 0.65% held by the top ten. Sequencing input: memory CD4+ T cells from PBMCs. These receptor sequences come from a young man in good health. Some clones in this sample may be carry-over from other donors' samples. Both conserved end residues are part of each CDR3. Fields, in order: CDR3 DNA, CDR3 protein, D gene, clone size, V gene, J gene. D genes are given only for firm matches. Some rows mark clone size as missing; the rest say once, few, many or name a class of expanded clone.

TGCGCCAGCAGCCGGGATATAGCGGGAGGGTCCTACACCGGGGAGCTGTTTTTT	CASSRDIAGGSYTGELFF	TRBD2	NA	TRBV4-1	TRBJ2-2
TGTGCCAGCAGAAGGCATAGCAATCAGCCCCAGCATTTT	CASRRHSNQPQHF	NA	NA	TRBV28	TRBJ1-5
TGTGCCAGCAGCCCCAGAAGCGGCAGGGGTAACACCGGGGAGCTGTTTTTT	CASSPRSGRGNTGELFF	NA	NA	TRBV7-6	TRBJ2-2
TGTGCCAGTAGTGAACACAGGGCTACTGAAGCTTTCTTT	CASSEHRATEAFF	NA	NA	TRBV19	TRBJ1-1
TGTGCCAGCTCACCGGGACTAGAAGAGACCCAGTACTTC	CASSPGLEETQYF	TRBD2	NA	TRBV18	TRBJ2-5
TGCGCCAGCAGCCAAGCCGGGTCCTCATCTGCAATCTCCTACGAGCAGTACTTC	CASSQAGSSSAISYEQYF	NA	NA	TRBV4-1	TRBJ2-7
TGCGCCAGCAGCGCTAGCGGGAGAGCCTACGAGCAGTACTTC	CASSASGRAYEQYF	TRBD2	NA	TRBV10-2	TRBJ2-7
TGTGCCAGCAGTGATGGCGGGGGGCGGAGAGAGACCCAGTACTTC	CASSDGGGRRETQYF	TRBD2	NA	TRBV28	TRBJ2-5
TGTGCCAGCAGCTCTTATAGCGGGACCGGCACCGGGGAGCTGTTTTTT	CASSSYSGTGTGELFF	TRBD2	few	TRBV7-2	TRBJ2-2
TGTGCCAGCGCCCGTCCGGGACAGGGCTTTTCCGGGGAGCTGTTTTTT	CASARPGQGFSGELFF	TRBD1	NA	TRBV2	TRBJ2-2
TGTGCCAGCAGCCAAGGAGCAGTTGGATACGAGCAGTACTTC	CASSQGAVGYEQYF	NA	NA	TRBV7-6	TRBJ2-7
TGCGCCAGCAGCTTGGAGGGACGGACATCTCAGCCCCAGCATTTT	CASSLEGRTSQPQHF	NA	NA	TRBV5-1	TRBJ1-5
TGTGCCAGCAAAAGACTAGCTAACACAGATACGCAGTATTTT	CASKRLANTDTQYF	TRBD2	NA	TRBV28	TRBJ2-3
TGCAGCGCCGGGGTAGGGCAAGAGACCCAGTACTTC	CSAGVGQETQYF	NA	NA	TRBV29-1	TRBJ2-5
TGTGCCACCCGGGGGGGGAACTATGGCTACACCTTC	CATRGGNYGYTF	NA	NA	TRBV10-3	TRBJ1-2
TGTGCCATCAGTGAACCGTTCGGACTAGCGGGTAACACAGATACGCAGTATTTT	CAISEPFGLAGNTDTQYF	TRBD2	few	TRBV10-3	TRBJ2-3
TGTGCCAGCAGCGTAGCGGGAACGGAAACAGATACGCAGTATTTT	CASSVAGTETDTQYF	TRBD2	NA	TRBV2	TRBJ2-3
TGCGCCAGCAGCTCGGGGGTAGTGAACACTGAAGCTTTCTTT	CASSSGVVNTEAFF	NA	NA	TRBV5-1	TRBJ1-1
TGTGCCAGCAGTTACGGGGGTGGGGGAAACTATGGCTACACCTTC	CASSYGGGGNYGYTF	NA	NA	TRBV6-5	TRBJ1-2
TGTGCCAGCAGTGACTGGAACACCGGGGAGCTGTTTTTT	CASSDWNTGELFF	NA	NA	TRBV6-1	TRBJ2-2
TGCGCCAGCAGCGACGGGACCCCGGGGTCTGGAAACACCATATATTTT	CASSDGTPGSGNTIYF	NA	NA	TRBV5-1	TRBJ1-3
TGTGCCAGCAGTCCCGCGGGTCTTGGGGCCAACGTCCTGACTTTC	CASSPAGLGANVLTF	NA	NA	TRBV27	TRBJ2-6
TGCGCCAGCAGCCAATCACAGAACACCGGGGAGCTGTTTTTT	CASSQSQNTGELFF	NA	NA	TRBV5-1	TRBJ2-2
TGTGCCAGCAGCTTAGGGTTACAGGGTGGGGAGACCCAGTACTTC	CASSLGLQGGETQYF	NA	NA	TRBV7-7	TRBJ2-5
TGTGCCAGCAGCGAGGGTCTAGCCAAAAACATTCAGTACTTC	CASSEGLAKNIQYF	NA	NA	TRBV7-2	TRBJ2-4
TGTGCCAGCAGCTTGGGATTCCGTGCAGATACGCAGTATTTT	CASSLGFRADTQYF	NA	NA	TRBV5-6	TRBJ2-3
TGTGCCAGCAGTTATCCAGACTCCTACGAGCAGTACTTC	CASSYPDSYEQYF	NA	NA	TRBV6-5	TRBJ2-7
TGTGCCAGCAGCCGAACTAGCGGGAGTGTAAATGAGCAGTTCTTC	CASSRTSGSVNEQFF	TRBD2	NA	TRBV7-2	TRBJ2-1
TGTGCCTGGAGCATGATCCAGGAGACCCAGTACTTC	CAWSMIQETQYF	NA	NA	TRBV30	TRBJ2-5
TGTGCCGATCTTAGAGTCGAGCAGTACTTC	CADLRVEQYF	NA	NA	TRBV21-1	TRBJ2-7
TGTGCCAGCAGCCTCCCCCCGGGCACTGAAGCTTTCTTT	CASSLPPGTEAFF	NA	few	TRBV7-9	TRBJ1-1
TGTGCCAGCAGCTTTTGGGGGTACCAGCCCCAGCATTTT	CASSFWGYQPQHF	NA	NA	TRBV5-6	TRBJ1-5
TGTGCCTGGAGTGCGAGAACCTGGGGCAATCAGCCCCAGCATTTT	CAWSARTWGNQPQHF	NA	NA	TRBV30	TRBJ1-5
TGTGCCTGGAGACCCATGGGGGTTAGCACCGGGGAGCTGTTTTTT	CAWRPMGVSTGELFF	NA	NA	TRBV30	TRBJ2-2
TGTGCCAGCAGCTTTCGTGAGGGTTCAAGGTGGTATGGCTACACCTTC	CASSFREGSRWYGYTF	NA	NA	TRBV7-9	TRBJ1-2
TGTGCCACCAAGGGGGGAGGGTATCTGCAGCAGTATTTT	CATKGGGYLQQYF	NA	NA	TRBV4-2	TRBJ2-3
TGTGCCAGCAGTGAAATTGGGACTAGGAACACCGGGGAGCTGTTTTTT	CASSEIGTRNTGELFF	TRBD2	NA	TRBV2	TRBJ2-2
TGTGCCAGCAGTCCCGGGACAGCGGTCCATCAGCCCCAGCATTTT	CASSPGTAVHQPQHF	TRBD1	NA	TRBV28	TRBJ1-5
TGCAGCGTTGACAGGGGGCACACTGAAGCTTTCTTT	CSVDRGHTEAFF	TRBD1	NA	TRBV29-1	TRBJ1-1
TGCGCCAGCAGCCCCACCGGGACTAGCACAGATACGCAGTATTTT	CASSPTGTSTDTQYF	NA	once	TRBV5-1	TRBJ2-3
TGTGCCACCACTGAGACAGCCCATTTAAATTATGGCTACACCTTC	CATTETAHLNYGYTF	NA	NA	TRBV6-1	TRBJ1-2
TGTGCCAGCAGCTTAGAACGGGCCGCCTACAATGAGCAGTTCTTC	CASSLERAAYNEQFF	NA	NA	TRBV11-3	TRBJ2-1
TGTGCCATCAGTTCAGGACTAGCGGGAGATGGGGAGCAGTTCTTC	CAISSGLAGDGEQFF	TRBD2	NA	TRBV10-3	TRBJ2-1
TGTGCCAGCAGCCCAACTAGCGGAGCCTACAATGAGCAGTTCTTC	CASSPTSGAYNEQFF	TRBD2	NA	TRBV11-3	TRBJ2-1
TGTGCCAGCAGTTGGTCCTCTTGGAACACTGAAGCTTTCTTT	CASSWSSWNTEAFF	NA	NA	TRBV7-2	TRBJ1-1
TGTGCCAGCAGTCCACGGCAGCAAGAGACCCAGTACTTC	CASSPRQQETQYF	NA	NA	TRBV2	TRBJ2-5
TGTGCCAGCAGCGTAGCCCCGACAGGGGCCCAAGAGACCCAGTACTTC	CASSVAPTGAQETQYF	TRBD1	NA	TRBV9	TRBJ2-5